This T cell receptor (beta chain) was documented in a study of PD-1 blockade in classical Hodgkin lymphoma. General observations from the study: Factors driving the repertoire differences, possibly disease activity or prior therapy, remain undefined. In newly diagnosed patients, baseline TCR diversity was reportedly below that of healthy donors. Those achieving complete response showed baseline diversity like newly diagnosed patients. CD4+ TCR diversity, unlike CD8+, climbed significantly by C4D1.

Here immunoSEQ multiplex PCR was the method, and the copy in TCRdb shows in-frame clones only, minus some. The table records about 40,000 clones, about 70% of them present only once. This clone occurred once. Its target is not known. Brentuximab vedotin exposure varied, and every patient relapsed after autologous stem cell transplantation. The CDR3 contains 15 residues. The V and J ends lost 6 bases and 5 bases respectively, with 19 bases between them. Germline CDR1 MDHEN, CDR2 SYDVKM. Sequenced here: peripheral blood mononuclear cells (PBMCs), sampled before the second cycle of nivolumab. V is TRBV28 and J is TRBJ1-2; D possibly corresponds to TRBD1 (5 bases). This TCR was recovered from a human donor with classical Hodgkin lymphoma. CDR3 region: CASRSTPGHVYGYTF. The CDR3 DNA reads TGTGCCAGCAGAAGCACACCCGGACATGTATATGGCTACACCTTC.